The T cell receptor beta chain under discussion was sequenced for a study of blood T cell repertoires in COVID-19. As for the study in general: There were acute and convalescent COVID-19 samples, and they came from the United States, Italy and Spain. Sources were T cells, B-cell-depleted T cells, or PBMCs; the material itself was cDNA or gDNA.

Some clones are missing from TCRdb's copy, which holds only in-frame ones; the method was immunoSEQ multiplex PCR. The sample lists around 370,000 clones, around nine tenths occurring once. The CDR3 spans 14 residues. Per the germline V gene, CDR1 is SQVTM and CDR2 is ANQGSEA. The V segment lost 7 bases and the J segment 4 bases; nucleotides outside the gene matches: 11. Seattle's cohort entered during active infection and was followed longitudinally. This clonotype originated in a woman between 65 and 79 years old with COVID-19, enrolled during active disease. The chain uses TRBV29-1 and TRBJ2-7; 9 bases align to TRBD1. What was sequenced was peripheral blood. CDR3 protein: CSAGDTGGGYEQYF. CDR3 DNA sequence: TGCAGCGCTGGGGATACAGGGGGCGGATACGAGCAGTACTTC.